The 14 T cell receptor beta chains given below trace back to one sample, sequenced in a study of CXCR3-negative and CXCR3-positive naive CD8 T cells. Findings of the study overall: Naive cells with CXCR3 showed TRB CDR3s that were more hydrophobic than those in CXCR3-negative naive cells.

These receptors are not linked to any known antigen. Carrying UMI labels, the TRB cDNA libraries were prepared through 5' RACE. TCRdb processed the 5' RACE reads again and assigns one entry to each CDR3 protein, with no DNA. The table for this sample gives over 150,000 distinct CDR3 sequences. Sequenced material: naive CXCR3+ CD8+ T cells from blood. Subset noted: CD45RO-CCR7+CD27+CD95- naive CD8+ T cells expressing CXCR3 (TNR3+). These receptors all come from a human donor in good health. Some clones in this sample may be carry-over from other donors' samples.

The rearrangement uses TRBV10-3 and TRBJ2-3. The CDR3 runs 15 residues. The germline gives CDR1 ENHRY, CDR2 SYGVKD. The CDR3 spells CAISEPATSTDTQYF.

The chain recombines TRBV29-1 with TRBJ2-5; TCRdb indicates TRBD1, and absent DNA this call remains unverified. Germline-derived CDR1 and CDR2 are SQVTM and ANQGSEA. The CDR3 is 16 amino acids. The CDR3 spells CSVEDFEDRGQETQYF.

CDR3 sequence reads: CASSQIVGNEQYF. The genes are TRBV4-1 and TRBJ2-7. CDR1 MGHRA and CDR2 YSYEKL come from the germline V gene. The CDR3 length is 13 residues.

The chain carries TRBV20-1 and TRBJ2-7; lacking DNA, the TRBD2 call made by TCRdb goes unchecked. CDR3 length: 15 residues. CDR1 and CDR2 from the germline V gene are DFQATT and SNEGSKA (reference sequence). CDR3 sequence reads: CSASGLPLSSYEQYF.

CDR3 sequence reads: CASSLRGLCNQPQHF. This chain connects TRBV7-4 to TRBJ1-5; TCRdb lists TRBD1, though no DNA is available to test this call. The CDR3 loop spans 15 amino acids. From germline, CDR1 is SGHVT and CDR2 SQSDAQ.

This chain connects TRBV10-2 to TRBJ2-7; TCRdb's D call, TRBD1, is unchecked because there is no DNA. CDR3 size: 14 residues. Germline CDR1 and CDR2: WSHSY and SAAADI. CDR3 amino acids: CASSDPGTNYKQYF.

This sequence joins TRBV28 and TRBJ2-1. This CDR3 comprises 14 residues. Per the germline V gene, CDR1 is MDHEN and CDR2 is SYDVKM. CDR3 protein: CASNAGSSYNEQFF.

The V and J genes are TRBV5-1 and TRBJ2-7; TCRdb returns TRBD2, unconfirmable since there is no DNA. Germline V gene lookup returns CDR1 SGHRS and CDR2 YFSETQ. The CDR3 loop spans 15 amino acids. The CDR3 reads CASSLASGPSYEQYF.

The chain couples TRBV4-3 to TRBJ2-1; the TRBD2 assignment by TCRdb is unverifiable without DNA. The CDR3 length is 18 residues. Germline CDR1 LGHNA, CDR2 YSLEER. The chain's CDR3 is CASSQLLAGVSSYNEQFF.

The rearrangement links TRBV9 to TRBJ2-7; TCRdb gives TRBD2 as the D gene, but with no DNA this cannot be confirmed. Germline CDR1 is SGDLS and CDR2 is YYNGEE. This CDR3 comprises 15 residues. The CDR3 protein is CASSVGLATSYEQYF.

This chain uses TRBV29-1 with TRBJ2-3; lacking DNA, the TRBD1 call made by TCRdb goes unchecked. CDR1 and CDR2 (germline): SQVTM, ANQGSEA. The CDR3 is 14 residues long. The CDR3 protein is CSAPLGGVTDTQYF.

The chain uses TRBV6-2 or TRBV6-3 and TRBJ2-3; TCRdb proposes TRBD1, but this gene call is untestable without DNA. CDR1 MNHEY and CDR2 SVGEGT come from the germline V gene. This CDR3 comprises 17 residues. Here the CDR3 reads CASTPGVWNPSTDTQYF.

The chain is built from TRBV14 and TRBJ2-5; the D call of TRBD1 rests on TCRdb alone, since no DNA is present to check it. Germline V lookup: CDR1 SGHDN, CDR2 FVKESK. CDR3 length: 15 amino acids. CDR3 amino acids: CASSLLSGGRETQYF.

The chain couples TRBV5-5 to TRBJ1-1. This CDR3 region has 14 residues. The V gene's germline CDR1 is SGHKS and CDR2 YYEKEE (reference sequence). The CDR3 here is CASSLSPGTAEAFF.